This T cell receptor (beta chain) was documented in a study of blood T cells in healthy people across ages. This clonotype was seen a handful of times. The junction had 6 bases not matched to a gene; V was cut back by 5 bases and J by 11 bases. This CDR3 spans 14 amino acids. Germline loops: CDR1 LGHNA, CDR2 YNFKEQ. Through a sample-barcoded 5' primer and a J-beta primer mix, a second PCR was run for roughly 6 to 11 cycles. TCRdb passed the 5' RACE reads through MiXCR, listing each CDR3 protein once. The sample lists approximately 900,000 distinct CDR3 sequences, 25% to 30% seen once, with roughly 10% in the top ten. In each sample, at least 7 million PBMCs were isolated. This sample also appeared in a second study, on T cells of mothers and their children.

The rearrangement uses TRBV4-2 and TRBJ1-6, with 10 bases aligning to TRBD1. The sequenced sample was blood. The TCR sequence derives from a woman between 40 and 55 years old in good health. The CDR3 reads CASSEPDRGAPLHF. The CDR3 DNA sequence: TGTGCCAGCAGCGAACCGGACAGGGGGGCACCCCTCCACTTT.